The entry that follows covers one TCR beta chain sequence. As handled by the study authors: Amplification with reference gene primers provided the estimates of nucleated cell counts. Only in-frame clones appear in the TCRdb table, and some are missing; sequencing was by immunoSEQ multiplex PCR. V and J calls and clone size come straight from that table; D and trimming were deduced from the DNA. This table has some 100,000 clones, just under 95% appearing once. This sample is part of a study of blood T cell repertoires in COVID-19. This CDR3 comprises 14 residues. CDR1 and CDR2 (germline): MDHEN, SYDVKM. Trimming left V 6 bases short and J 6 bases short, with 18 bases between.

The receptor's source is a man aged 65 to 79 with acute or convalescent COVID-19. Sequenced material: peripheral blood. V usage is TRBV28 and J usage is TRBJ2-7; weak D call: TRBD2 (5 bases). The CDR3: CASSTASGFREQYF. As DNA, the CDR3 is TGTGCCAGCAGCACTGCAAGCGGCTTTCGCGAGCAGTACTTC. Combining the CDR3 with reference TRBV28 and TRBJ2-7 gives the whole variable domain DVKVTQSSRYLVKRTGEKVFLECVQDMDHENMFWYRQDPGLGLRLIYFSYDVKMKEKGDIPEGYSVSREKKERFSLILESASTNQTSMYLCASSTASGFREQYFGPGTRLTVT.